This record looks at one T cell receptor beta chain sequence and its context. This clonotype was found a few times. The specificity of this receptor is unknown. Base quality data are lacking; no much larger clone is found one base away. Trimming removed 0 bases from V and 0 bases from J, leaving 3 bases between the germline ends. The CDR3 sequence holds 14 residues, the cysteine and phenylalanine included. Kept here is only the CDR3 DNA, which spans 42 bases and is read in frame from base 1. CDR1 is given as MNHEY and CDR2 as SMNVEV, both from the germline V gene (reference sequence). This sample was included in a study of T cells after yellow fever vaccination (dated by TCRdb to between 2018 and 2020). General notes on the study: The SMART-Seq v4 Ultra Low Input RNA kit was used to prepare libraries from fractions with low cell numbers. Bulk TCR alpha and beta repertoires were sequenced longitudinally to track T-cell clones before and after primary and booster YFV17D yellow fever vaccination. Two healthy male donors made up the cohort, one aged 18 to 29 years and the other aged 30 to 39 years. Blood was drawn at multiple timepoints before and after primary and secondary immunization, with bulk PBMC replicates and cell subsets isolated. Broader findings and caveats from the paper: A small share of clonotypes occurred in both CD4 and CD8 compartments, likely arising from convergent recombination. After the booster, most clones that had expanded after primary vaccination were detected again (roughly 96% of CD4 and 88% of CD8), suggesting broad maintenance of memory. Because abundant contaminating clonotypes from the bulk population could be contained in FACS-sorted repertoires, computational filtering was required. The study included only a couple of donors, which limits how far the findings can be generalized. Compared with the primary T-cell response, the secondary T-cell response was weaker but faster, peaking on day 5 rather than day 15.

Taken with the paper, the label for treatment or condition translates to: live attenuated yellow fever vaccine strain. PBMCs were isolated from peripheral blood using a standard Ficoll-Paque protocol. Dynabeads CD4 and CD8 positive selection kits were used to isolate the CD4 and CD8 T-cell fractions. RNA was extracted with TriZol from bulk PBMCs, CD4 and CD8 fractions, and dextramer-positive and dextramer-negative fractions. Sequencing used an Illumina NovaSeq 6000. Synthesis of TCR cDNA relied on 5'RACE template switching, a step that introduced a universal primer site along with unique molecular identifiers. cDNA synthesis was primed from both the TCR alpha and TCR beta constant segments. Library amplification involved two PCR steps, and the second step added sample barcodes and sequencing adapters. Libraries were sequenced on Illumina HiSeq 2500 (2x100 bp) or NovaSeq (2x150 bp). In the authors' own workflow: Reads were demultiplexed and collapsed into UMI consensus sequences with MIGEC, and V(D)J alignment was performed with MiXCR. Vaccine-responding clonotypes were defined with edgeR using replicate PBMC samples, requiring FDR below 0.01 and a log2 fold change above 5 up to day 15. Each bulk clonotype received a CD4 or CD8 identity based on whether the sequenced CD4 or CD8 repertoire contained that clonotype at higher abundance. The public reads were reprocessed in TCRdb via fastp at Q25 and MiXCR, keeping in-frame beta chains. Rows are unified per CDR3 protein, each entry keeping the most common DNA and genes. TCRdb's processing, not the study's, gives the V and J calls here. The sample records more than 80,000 distinct CDR3 sequences, about 6% of which are singletons. The ten top clones hold roughly 41% of the sample.

The TCR originated in a man aged 18 to 30 who received the YFV17D yellow fever vaccine. The chain is assembled from TRBV27 and TRBJ1-5; no D gene can be assigned with confidence. The starting material was CD8+ T cells sorted from PBMCs, obtained 10 days after the yellow fever booster vaccination. CDR3 protein: CASSLSRSNQPQHF. At the DNA level, the sequence is TGTGCCAGCAGTTTATCCCGTAGCAATCAGCCCCAGCATTTT.